These 29 T cell receptor beta chains were sequenced from one sample in a study of radiation and T cells in renal cell carcinoma. Indicated time point: blood 4 weeks post-SBRT, at nephrectomy. Treatment noted: 15 Gy SBRT to primary tumor, nephrectomy 4 weeks later. The table came from immunoSEQ multiplex PCR; TCRdb's copy has only in-frame clones and leaves some out. Of about 83,000 clones in the sample, less than 90% are singletons; the top ten hold more than 2%. Sequencing used blood, obtained from a patient whose treatment included radiotherapy and nephrectomy. These receptors all come from a woman aged 55-75 years with renal cell carcinoma.

The chain recombines TRBV7-9 with TRBJ1-1, with 9 bases fitting TRBD1. The V gene end was trimmed by 1 base and the J gene end by 5 bases; junction bases not matched to a gene: 5. The germline gives CDR1 SEHNR, CDR2 FQNEAQ (reference sequence). CDR3 length: 15 residues. CDR3: CASSLGWDRETEAFF. CDR3 bases: TGTGCCAGCAGCTTAGGATGGGACAGGGAAACTGAAGCTTTCTTT.

The genes are TRBV14 and TRBJ1-4, with a weak D call TRBD1 (5 bases). The CDR3 sequence is 13 residues long. Trimming pared 4 bases from V and 7 bases from J, leaving 10 bases between. Germline-derived CDR1 and CDR2 are SGHDN and FVKESK. Written as DNA, the CDR3 is TGTGCCAGCAGCCGGGGAGGGACTGAAAAACTGTTTTTT. It codes for CASSRGGTEKLFF.

V usage is TRBV5-1 and J usage is TRBJ1-1; the D gene is possibly TRBD1 (5 bases). Looked up from germline, CDR1 is SGHRS and CDR2 is YFSETQ. The CDR3 runs 16 residues. The V gene lost 1 base and the J gene lost 9 bases, with 22 bases spanning the gap. CDR3 protein: CASSLRQGQTPPKAFF. CDR3 DNA: TGCGCCAGCAGCTTGCGGCAGGGTCAGACCCCCCCAAAAGCTTTCTTT.

The genes are TRBV4-2 and TRBJ2-1, with D maybe TRBD1 (6 bases). The CDR3 length is 15 residues. Germline lookup yields CDR1 LGHNA and CDR2 YNFKEQ. Trimming cost V 1 base and J 5 bases, with 12 bases left between them. The CDR3 here is CASSQGRQGNNEQFF. The CDR3 nucleotides are TGTGCCAGCAGCCAAGGTAGGCAGGGGAACAATGAGCAGTTCTTC.

The rearrangement joins TRBV9 to TRBJ2-7; TRBD2 aligns across 10 bases. Germline CDR1 reads SGDLS; CDR2 reads YYNGEE. Unmatched junction bases numbered 5, after V lost 5 bases and J lost 0 bases. CDR3 length: 15 amino acids. The CDR3 bases are TGTGCCAGCAGTGGGACTAGCGCCGACTCCTACGAGCAGTACTTC. Translating gives CASSGTSADSYEQYF.

V and J are TRBV18 and TRBJ2-2; D is unresolved. The CDR3 has 16 amino acids. Per the germline V gene, CDR1 is KGHSH and CDR2 is LQKENI. V was clipped by 1 base and J by 6 bases, with 15 bases between them. This CDR3 is CASSPRPGGSPGELFF. Here the CDR3 DNA reads TGTGCCAGCTCACCACGACCGGGCGGATCCCCCGGGGAGCTGTTTTTT.

This chain links TRBV28 with TRBJ2-2; TRBD2 matches at 9 bases. Per the germline V gene, CDR1 is MDHEN and CDR2 is SYDVKM. V lost 5 bases to trimming and J lost 6 bases; unmatched junction nucleotides: 10. This CDR3 has 16 amino acids. This CDR3 is CASSAPAREGAGELFF. CDR3 nucleotide sequence: TGTGCCAGCAGTGCCCCGGCGCGGGAGGGGGCCGGGGAGCTGTTTTTT.

The rearrangement links TRBV29-1 to TRBJ2-7, with 7 bases matching TRBD1. Trimming cost V 1 base and J 2 bases; bases outside gene matches: 2. CDR1 SQVTM and CDR2 ANQGSEA come from the germline V gene. The CDR3 runs to 13 residues. CDR3 sequence reads: CSVEGQGAYEQYF. The CDR3 DNA sequence: TGCAGCGTTGAAGGGCAGGGGGCCTACGAGCAGTACTTC.

The table lists this clone with a count of one. The CDR3 coding sequence is TGTGCCAGCAGTGAAGGACTAGGGGCCTACGAGCAGTACTTC. Amino acid sequence: CASSEGLGAYEQYF. The chain uses TRBV27 and TRBJ2-7, with 7 bases fitting TRBD2. Per the germline V gene, CDR1 is MNHEY and CDR2 is SMNVEV (reference sequence). J lost 2 bases, V lost 5 bases, and 6 bases had no gene match. This CDR3 has 14 amino acids.

The chain is built from TRBV10-2 and TRBJ1-5; weak D call: TRBD1 (5 bases). V gave up 0 bases and J gave up 5 bases, with 20 bases separating them. The CDR3 has 18 amino acids. Germline V gives CDR1 WSHSY, CDR2 SAAADI. The CDR3 loop reads CASSESSRVGVLYQPQHF. DNA of the CDR3: TGCGCCAGCAGTGAGTCGAGCAGGGTAGGAGTACTATATCAGCCCCAGCATTTT.

The gene calls are TRBV4-1 and TRBJ2-2; D tentatively reads TRBD1 or TRBD2 (5 bases each). The CDR3 length is 14 residues. V was pared by 3 bases and J by 0 bases, with 5 bases between. The germline V gene encodes CDR1 MGHRA and CDR2 YSYEKL. The CDR3 reads CASSQGPNTGELFF. CDR3 sequence (DNA): TGCGCCAGCAGCCAGGGACCGAACACCGGGGAGCTGTTTTTT.

The J gene is TRBJ2-1, the V gene TRBV11-2; D is undetermined. This CDR3 has 14 amino acids. Trimming left V 3 bases short and J 6 bases short, with 12 bases between. Looked up from germline, CDR1 is SGHAT and CDR2 is FQNNGV. DNA of the CDR3: TGTGCCAGCAGCTTGTATCTCCTATCCAATGAGCAGTTCTTC. The encoded protein is CASSLYLLSNEQFF.

The chain's CDR3 is CASSKGTANTEAFF. Written as DNA, the CDR3 is TGTGCCAGCAGCAAAGGCACAGCCAACACTGAAGCTTTCTTT. The V gene is TRBV21-1, the J gene TRBJ1-1; the table's D call TRBD1 went unverified against the DNA. TRBV21-1 is reported as a pseudogene. The CDR3 has 14 residues.

This chain joins TRBV6-5 and TRBJ2-3; D unresolved. Germline lookup yields CDR1 MNHEY and CDR2 SVGAGI. The length of the CDR3 is 14 residues. V was cut by 0 bases and J by 0 bases, with 4 bases left in between. The CDR3: CASSYSTSTDTQYF. DNA for the CDR3: TGTGCCAGCAGTTACTCGACTAGCACAGATACGCAGTATTTT.

The rearrangement joins TRBV19 to TRBJ2-1; 11 positions match TRBD2. V lost 3 bases, J lost 5 bases, and 3 bases stayed unmatched. Germline CDR1 reads LNHDA; CDR2 reads SQIVND (reference sequence). CDR3 size: 15 residues. This CDR3 reads CASSMGLAVHNEQFF. The CDR3 DNA follows: TGTGCCAGTAGTATGGGACTAGCGGTTCACAATGAGCAGTTCTTC.

This sequence joins TRBV13 and TRBJ2-7; weak D call: TRBD1 (6 bases). Germline V gives CDR1 PRHDT, CDR2 FYEKMQ (reference sequence). With 3 bases removed from V and 1 base from J, the gap between germline ends came to 7 bases. The CDR3 runs 13 residues. The CDR3 nucleotides are TGTGCCAGCAGCTTCGACAGGTCCTACGAGCAGTACTTC. It encodes CASSFDRSYEQYF.

The chain recombines TRBV7-3 with TRBJ2-1, with 9 bases lining up with TRBD2. J was trimmed by 4 bases and V by 5 bases; bases with no gene match: 9. CDR1 is SGHTA and CDR2 is FQGTGA in the germline V gene. There are 16 residues in the CDR3. CDR3 in amino acids: CASSQTAGGSYNEQFF. CDR3 nucleotide sequence: TGTGCCAGCAGCCAGACAGCGGGAGGAAGTTACAATGAGCAGTTCTTC.

CDR3 coding DNA: TGTGCCAGCATGGGGTCGGGGGGAACTGAAGCTTTCTTT. This codes for CASMGSGGTEAFF. The chain employs TRBV6-6 and TRBJ1-1; maybe TRBD1 (5 bases). Between the trimmed V and J ends, which lost 7 bases and 5 bases, there was a span of 14 bases. The CDR3 contains 13 residues. Germline V gene data show CDR1 as MNHNY and CDR2 as SVGAGI (reference sequence).

J is TRBJ1-1 and V is TRBV4-1, with D unclear. V shed 4 bases and J shed 3 bases, with 9 bases lying between them. The germline CDR1 and CDR2 sequences are MGHRA and YSYEKL. The CDR3 runs to 13 residues. The CDR3 loop reads CASSLGPYTEAFF. In DNA, the CDR3 is TGCGCCAGCAGCCTTGGCCCATACACTGAAGCTTTCTTT.

The rearrangement links TRBV18 to TRBJ1-5; unclear D gene. In germline, CDR1 is KGHSH, CDR2 LQKENI. V dropped 5 bases and J dropped 6 bases, with 11 bases sitting between them. CDR3 length: 13 amino acids. CDR3 amino acids: CASSFTQPQPQHF. The CDR3 DNA is TGTGCCAGCTCATTTACTCAACCTCAGCCCCAGCATTTT.

Points on this clone: The missing conserved phenylalanine or tryptophan at the end of this CDR3 makes a read error likely. The rearrangement joins TRBV19 to TRBJ2-7; either TRBD1 or TRBD2 may fit D (5 bases each). Trimming left V 3 bases short and J 2 bases short, with 14 bases between. The CDR3 loop spans 15 amino acids. Germline assignment: CDR1 LNHDA and CDR2 SQIVND (reference sequence). CDR3 residues: CASSIMRGKPYEQYL. As DNA, the CDR3 is TGTGCCAGTAGTATCATGAGGGGTAAGCCCTACGAGCAGTACCTC.

V and J are TRBV19 and TRBJ1-4, with D unclear. V lost 3 bases, J lost 2 bases, and 7 bases lay in between. The CDR3 spans 14 residues. Looked up from germline, CDR1 is LNHDA and CDR2 is SQIVND (reference sequence). The CDR3 nucleotides read TGTGCCAGTAGTATTTCACAGACTAATGAAAAACTGTTTTTT. This translates into CASSISQTNEKLFF.

V gene TRBV27 combines with J gene TRBJ1-5; D ambiguous. CDR3 size: 13 residues. From germline, CDR1 is MNHEY and CDR2 SMNVEV (reference sequence). With 4 bases removed from V and 7 bases from J, the gap between germline ends came to 11 bases. The CDR3 loop reads CASSYTVGQPQHF. In DNA, the CDR3 is TGTGCCAGCAGTTACACCGTAGGGCAGCCCCAGCATTTT.

This clone was counted once. The CDR3 loop reads CASSLPSDHQETQYF. The CDR3 DNA is TGTGCCAGCAGTCTCCCATCGGACCATCAAGAGACCCAGTACTTC. The chain uses TRBV7-9 and TRBJ2-5; no clear D. Germline lookup yields CDR1 SEHNR and CDR2 FQNEAQ (reference sequence). The V end was cut by 6 bases, the J end by 2 bases, with 16 bases between. This CDR3 has 15 residues.

The chain couples TRBV30 to TRBJ2-7; perhaps TRBD1 as D (5 bases). CDR3 size: 12 residues. V dropped 6 bases and J dropped 0 bases, with 9 bases sitting between them. The germline CDR1 and CDR2 sequences are GTSNPN and SVGIG (reference sequence). CDR3 region: CACHRSSYEQYF. The CDR3 DNA follows: TGTGCCTGTCACAGGAGCTCCTACGAGCAGTACTTC.

The chain uses TRBV7-3 and TRBJ2-1; D possibly uses TRBD1 or TRBD2 (5 bases each). Germline loops: CDR1 SGHTA, CDR2 FQGTGA. The CDR3 covers 14 residues. Trimming removed 2 bases from V and 4 bases from J, with 9 bases in between. CDR3 DNA: TGTGCCAGCAGCTTAGGGACCGATTACAATGAGCAGTTCTTC. Protein: CASSLGTDYNEQFF.

The chain couples TRBV19 to TRBJ1-3; D uncertain. Trimming removed 1 base at V and 2 bases at J, with 9 bases between. The germline V gene encodes CDR1 LNHDA and CDR2 SQIVND (reference sequence). The CDR3 loop spans 15 amino acids. The CDR3 region is CASSIGGGTGNTIYF. The DNA for the CDR3 is TGTGCCAGTAGTATAGGAGGTGGTACTGGAAACACCATATATTTT. Combining the CDR3 with reference TRBV19 and TRBJ1-3 gives the whole variable domain DGGITQSPKYLFRKEGQNVTLSCEQNLNHDAMYWYRQDPGQGLRLIYYSQIVNDFQKGDIAEGYSVSREKKESFPLTVTSAQKNPTAFYLCASSIGGGTGNTIYFGEGSWLTVV.

V is TRBV27 and J is TRBJ1-2; 11 bases map to TRBD1. The CDR3 loop spans 15 amino acids. The trim removed 8 bases at V and 3 bases at J, leaving 8 bases unmatched. Germline values: CDR1 MNHEY, CDR2 SMNVEV (reference sequence). The CDR3 DNA follows: TGTGCCAGCTCCTTTGGACAGGGGGCTTACTATGGCTACACCTTC. Amino acid sequence: CASSFGQGAYYGYTF.

The chain employs TRBV19 and TRBJ1-5, with D hard to call. CDR1 and CDR2 from the germline V gene are LNHDA and SQIVND (reference sequence). CDR3 size: 15 residues. V shed 1 base and J shed 4 bases, with 11 bases lying between them. In DNA form, the CDR3 reads TGTGCCAGTAGTATAGGTCGCAGTCGGAATCAGCCCCAGCATTTT. Its protein product is CASSIGRSRNQPQHF. Filled out from reference TRBV19 and TRBJ1-5, the complete variable domain reads DGGITQSPKYLFRKEGQNVTLSCEQNLNHDAMYWYRQDPGQGLRLIYYSQIVNDFQKGDIAEGYSVSREKKESFPLTVTSAQKNPTAFYLCASSIGRSRNQPQHFGDGTRLSIL.